Sequencing of this T cell receptor beta chain was carried out in a study of cytomegalovirus exposure and HLA in healthy donors. Study in general: Around 86 million unique TCRs, all from HLA-typed donors, were included in an early release of the data. General observations from the study: For TCR beta chains, V- and J-gene trimming was later linked to a missense DCLRE1C variant.

PCR used 60 Vbeta primers and 13 Jbeta primers. Sequencing was performed with immunoSEQ multiplex PCR; in TCRdb, only in-frame clones are kept and a portion is missing. Of over 140,000 clones detected, 75% to 85% appear once; the ten largest clones hold about 2.4%. This clone has just a few counts. Antigen specificity is unknown. V shed 4 bases and J 5 bases; nucleotides not matched to a gene: 3. There are 15 residues in the CDR3. CDR1 is MNHEY and CDR2 is SMNVEV in the germline V gene (reference sequence). The origin of this receptor is a man in his fifties or sixties in good health and CMV-seronegative. Sequencing was carried out using PBMCs. The chain has TRBV27 and TRBJ2-3; 13 positions match TRBD2. The CDR3 DNA sequence: TGTGCCAGCAGTTCCCGACTAGCGGGGGGAGATACGCAGTATTTT. This codes for CASSSRLAGGDTQYF.